The rows below give T cell receptor beta chains drawn from one sample of a study of T-cell reconstitution after alpha-beta-depleted transplantation in children. TCRdb reanalysed the PCR reads using MiXCR and keeps one entry per CDR3 protein. The sample holds some 490,000 distinct CDR3 sequences, around 13% seen once. The input for sequencing was PBMCs from the stem cell graft donor, taken from the stem cell graft. The receptors come from a human donor who donated a stem cell graft to a child with combined immunodeficiency. CDR3s include the opening cysteine and the closing phenylalanine or tryptophan. Fields, in order: V gene, D gene, J gene, clone size, CDR3 protein, CDR3 DNA. D genes are given only for firm matches. Clone size is not always given. Where it is, it says once, few, many or a class for expanded clones.

V gene: TRBV7-9; D gene: -; J gene: TRBJ1-2; clone size: few; CDR3 protein: CASSLAASYGYTF; CDR3 DNA: TGTGCCAGCAGCCTAGCGGCCAGCTATGGCTACACCTTC
V gene: TRBV4-3; D gene: TRBD2; J gene: TRBJ2-7; clone size: many; CDR3 protein: CASSQDRLAGREQYF; CDR3 DNA: TGCGCCAGCAGCCAAGATCGGCTAGCGGGGCGCGAGCAGTACTTC
V gene: TRBV27; D gene: -; J gene: TRBJ1-5; clone size: -; CDR3 protein: CASSQRSNQPQHF; CDR3 DNA: TGTGCCAGCAGCCAAAGAAGCAATCAGCCCCAGCATTTT
V gene: TRBV10-3; D gene: -; J gene: TRBJ2-7; clone size: -; CDR3 protein: CAVLRGNSYEQYF; CDR3 DNA: TGTGCCGTCCTGAGGGGGAACTCCTACGAGCAGTACTTC
V gene: TRBV12-3/TRBV12-4; D gene: -; J gene: TRBJ1-5; clone size: -; CDR3 protein: CASRTDRVENQPQHF; CDR3 DNA: TGTGCCAGCAGAACCGACAGAGTGGAAAATCAGCCCCAGCATTTT
V gene: TRBV25-1; D gene: -; J gene: TRBJ1-1; clone size: many; CDR3 protein: CASSEPGRADTEAFF; CDR3 DNA: TGTGCCAGCAGTGAGCCAGGGAGGGCTGACACTGAAGCTTTCTTT
V gene: TRBV10-3; D gene: TRBD1; J gene: TRBJ2-7; clone size: few; CDR3 protein: CAIKTGVGEQYF; CDR3 DNA: TGTGCCATCAAGACAGGGGTTGGCGAGCAGTACTTC
V gene: TRBV4-3; D gene: -; J gene: TRBJ2-5; clone size: -; CDR3 protein: CASSQGSGSRQQETQYF; CDR3 DNA: TGCGCCAGCAGCCAAGGGTCGGGTTCGCGACAGCAAGAGACCCAGTACTTC
V gene: TRBV29-1; D gene: -; J gene: TRBJ1-2; clone size: many; CDR3 protein: CSVVAGDDYGYTF; CDR3 DNA: TGCAGCGTTGTAGCAGGGGATGACTATGGCTACACCTTC
V gene: TRBV4-3; D gene: TRBD1; J gene: TRBJ2-7; clone size: few; CDR3 protein: CASSPGQQGYEQYF; CDR3 DNA: TGCGCCAGCAGCCCGGGACAGCAAGGCTACGAGCAGTACTTC
V gene: TRBV20-1; D gene: -; J gene: TRBJ2-1; clone size: many; CDR3 protein: CSALPGEAYNEQFF; CDR3 DNA: TGCAGTGCACTACCGGGAGAAGCGTACAATGAGCAGTTCTTC
V gene: TRBV20-1; D gene: -; J gene: TRBJ2-7; clone size: few; CDR3 protein: CSASAPAGSEQYF; CDR3 DNA: TGCAGTGCTAGTGCCCCGGCGGGATCCGAGCAGTACTTC
V gene: TRBV12-3/TRBV12-4; D gene: -; J gene: TRBJ2-1; clone size: few; CDR3 protein: CASSQWGASEQFF; CDR3 DNA: TGTGCCAGCAGCCAGTGGGGGGCAAGTGAGCAGTTCTTC
V gene: TRBV15; D gene: TRBD2; J gene: TRBJ2-4; clone size: few; CDR3 protein: CATSRDREDKGAKNIQYF; CDR3 DNA: TGTGCCACCAGCAGAGATCGGGAGGATAAGGGGGCCAAAAACATTCAGTACTTC
V gene: TRBV29-1; D gene: -; J gene: TRBJ1-3; clone size: few; CDR3 protein: CSADSGNTIYF; CDR3 DNA: TGCAGCGCCGATTCTGGAAACACCATATATTTT
V gene: TRBV3-1; D gene: -; J gene: TRBJ2-5; clone size: -; CDR3 protein: CASSRVGEPETQYF; CDR3 DNA: TGTGCCAGCAGCCGGGTTGGAGAGCCAGAGACCCAGTACTTC
V gene: TRBV12-3/TRBV12-4; D gene: -; J gene: TRBJ1-2; clone size: few; CDR3 protein: CASSIANYGYTF; CDR3 DNA: TGTGCCAGCAGTATAGCTAACTATGGCTACACCTTC
V gene: TRBV7-2; D gene: TRBD2; J gene: TRBJ2-1; clone size: many; CDR3 protein: CASSSAGVWRNEQFF; CDR3 DNA: TGTGCCAGCAGCTCAGCGGGAGTTTGGAGAAATGAGCAGTTCTTC
V gene: TRBV6-2/TRBV6-3; D gene: TRBD2; J gene: TRBJ2-6; clone size: -; CDR3 protein: CAIAGASGANVLTF; CDR3 DNA: TGTGCCATCGCGGGAGCAAGTGGGGCCAACGTCCTGACTTTC
V gene: TRBV6-5; D gene: TRBD1; J gene: TRBJ2-7; clone size: few; CDR3 protein: CASSYSRGGLSYEQYF; CDR3 DNA: TGTGCCAGCAGTTACTCGAGAGGGGGCCTTTCCTACGAGCAGTACTTC
V gene: TRBV6-5; D gene: -; J gene: TRBJ2-7; clone size: -; CDR3 protein: CASSYAESYEQYF; CDR3 DNA: TGTGCCAGCAGTTACGCAGAATCATACGAGCAGTACTTC
V gene: TRBV6-2/TRBV6-3; D gene: -; J gene: TRBJ2-1; clone size: -; CDR3 protein: CASSYGLVQFF; CDR3 DNA: TGTGCCAGCAGTTACGGACTTGTGCAGTTCTTC
V gene: TRBV29-1; D gene: -; J gene: TRBJ1-2; clone size: few; CDR3 protein: CSVEARGAGVNYGYTF; CDR3 DNA: TGCAGCGTTGAAGCCCGGGGAGCAGGCGTTAACTATGGCTACACCTTC
V gene: TRBV9; D gene: -; J gene: TRBJ2-7; clone size: few; CDR3 protein: CASSVDSGAPYEQYF; CDR3 DNA: TGTGCCAGCAGCGTAGATTCAGGGGCCCCCTACGAGCAGTACTTC
V gene: TRBV5-1; D gene: -; J gene: TRBJ2-1; clone size: many; CDR3 protein: CASSFGLISYNEQFF; CDR3 DNA: TGCGCCAGCAGCTTCGGACTCATCTCCTACAATGAGCAGTTCTTC
V gene: TRBV6-1; D gene: -; J gene: TRBJ2-5; clone size: many; CDR3 protein: CASSEWETGVETQYF; CDR3 DNA: TGTGCCAGCAGTGAGTGGGAAACGGGAGTGGAGACCCAGTACTTC
V gene: TRBV5-1; D gene: TRBD2; J gene: TRBJ2-2; clone size: few; CDR3 protein: CASSLTPFSGLAGTGELFF; CDR3 DNA: TGCGCCAGCAGCCTAACACCTTTTTCGGGACTAGCAGGGACCGGGGAGCTGTTTTTT
V gene: TRBV10-3; D gene: -; J gene: TRBJ2-5; clone size: many; CDR3 protein: CAIGRTQETQYF; CDR3 DNA: TGTGCCATCGGACGGACGCAAGAGACCCAGTACTTC
V gene: TRBV5-8; D gene: -; J gene: TRBJ2-7; clone size: -; CDR3 protein: CASSRPDSSSYEQYF; CDR3 DNA: TGTGCCAGCAGCCGACCCGACTCTAGTTCCTACGAGCAGTACTTC
V gene: TRBV30; D gene: TRBD1; J gene: TRBJ2-7; clone size: few; CDR3 protein: CAWSADRGAKYEQYF; CDR3 DNA: TGTGCCTGGAGTGCGGACAGGGGCGCTAAGTACGAGCAGTACTTC
V gene: TRBV27; D gene: -; J gene: TRBJ1-4; clone size: -; CDR3 protein: CASRPGTGLLNEKLFF; CDR3 DNA: TGTGCCAGCAGACCCGGGACCGGGCTCTTAAATGAAAAACTGTTTTTT
V gene: TRBV7-9; D gene: TRBD2; J gene: TRBJ2-5; clone size: many; CDR3 protein: CASSLTSGSQETQYF; CDR3 DNA: TGTGCCAGCAGCTTAACTAGCGGATCACAAGAGACCCAGTACTTC
V gene: TRBV27; D gene: TRBD1; J gene: TRBJ2-7; clone size: many; CDR3 protein: CASSLTGTGWSEQYF; CDR3 DNA: TGTGCCAGCAGTCTGACCGGGACAGGGTGGTCCGAGCAGTACTTC
V gene: TRBV7-2; D gene: -; J gene: TRBJ2-1; clone size: few; CDR3 protein: CGCGSGSRREQFF; CDR3 DNA: TGTGGCTGCGGGTCCGGATCAAGAAGAGAGCAGTTCTTC
V gene: TRBV5-1; D gene: -; J gene: TRBJ2-7; clone size: many; CDR3 protein: CASGEGTGSYYEQYF; CDR3 DNA: TGCGCCAGCGGAGAAGGGACTGGGTCATACTACGAGCAGTACTTC
V gene: TRBV11-2; D gene: -; J gene: TRBJ2-6; clone size: many; CDR3 protein: CASSLDLQSSGANVLTF; CDR3 DNA: TGTGCCAGCAGCTTAGATCTTCAAAGCTCTGGGGCCAACGTCCTGACTTTC
V gene: TRBV10-3; D gene: -; J gene: TRBJ1-2; clone size: few; CDR3 protein: CAATAGAKGYTF; CDR3 DNA: TGTGCCGCTACGGCGGGCGCGAAGGGCTACACCTTC
V gene: TRBV7-6; D gene: -; J gene: TRBJ1-6; clone size: -; CDR3 protein: CASSLDSYNSPLHF; CDR3 DNA: TGTGCCAGCAGCTTAGATTCCTATAATTCACCCCTCCACTTT
V gene: TRBV15; D gene: -; J gene: TRBJ1-6; clone size: few; CDR3 protein: CATSPRPLGNSPLHF; CDR3 DNA: TGTGCCACCAGCCCCAGGCCTTTGGGCAATTCACCCCTCCACTTT
V gene: TRBV25-1; D gene: -; J gene: TRBJ2-5; clone size: few; CDR3 protein: CASSESRGRPQETQYF; CDR3 DNA: TGTGCCAGCAGTGAATCTCGCGGGCGGCCCCAAGAGACCCAGTACTTC
V gene: TRBV27; D gene: TRBD2; J gene: TRBJ2-1; clone size: many; CDR3 protein: CASSPGGPDEQFF; CDR3 DNA: TGTGCCAGCTCCCCGGGAGGGCCGGATGAGCAGTTCTTC
V gene: TRBV29-1; D gene: TRBD1; J gene: TRBJ2-1; clone size: -; CDR3 protein: CSVELTGGGEQFF; CDR3 DNA: TGCAGCGTTGAACTCACAGGGGGCGGTGAGCAGTTCTTC
V gene: TRBV10-3; D gene: TRBD1; J gene: TRBJ1-2; clone size: -; CDR3 protein: CAIRNGQGNYGYTF; CDR3 DNA: TGTGCCATCAGGAATGGACAGGGGAACTATGGCTACACCTTC
V gene: TRBV29-1; D gene: -; J gene: TRBJ2-7; clone size: -; CDR3 protein: CSVEDPYEQYF; CDR3 DNA: TGCAGCGTTGAAGACCCTTACGAGCAGTACTTC
V gene: TRBV20-1; D gene: -; J gene: TRBJ1-6; clone size: many; CDR3 protein: CSARDVGNSPLHF; CDR3 DNA: TGCAGTGCTAGAGATGTGGGGAATTCACCCCTCCACTTT
V gene: TRBV6-2/TRBV6-3; D gene: -; J gene: TRBJ2-7; clone size: many; CDR3 protein: CASRRDQTAYYEQYF; CDR3 DNA: TGTGCCAGCAGGAGGGACCAGACAGCCTACTACGAGCAGTACTTC
V gene: TRBV27; D gene: -; J gene: TRBJ2-7; clone size: many; CDR3 protein: CASSLGPNYEQYF; CDR3 DNA: TGTGCCAGCAGTTTGGGGCCAAACTACGAGCAGTACTTC
V gene: TRBV10-3; D gene: TRBD2; J gene: TRBJ2-1; clone size: few; CDR3 protein: CAISQGLAVDGEQFF; CDR3 DNA: TGTGCCATCAGCCAGGGACTAGCGGTAGACGGTGAGCAGTTCTTC
V gene: TRBV6-5; D gene: -; J gene: TRBJ1-5; clone size: many; CDR3 protein: CASTLASRGANQPQHF; CDR3 DNA: TGTGCCAGCACCCTCGCCTCCCGGGGCGCGAATCAGCCCCAGCATTTT
V gene: TRBV10-3; D gene: -; J gene: TRBJ1-2; clone size: many; CDR3 protein: CAISVEGYGYGYTF; CDR3 DNA: TGTGCCATCAGTGTGGAGGGATACGGTTATGGCTACACCTTC
V gene: TRBV5-5; D gene: TRBD2; J gene: TRBJ2-5; clone size: -; CDR3 protein: CASSLVSGRAAETQYF; CDR3 DNA: TGTGCCAGCAGCTTGGTGAGCGGGAGGGCCGCAGAGACCCAGTACTTC
V gene: TRBV5-4; D gene: TRBD2; J gene: TRBJ2-7; clone size: -; CDR3 protein: CASSSPLAGYEQYF; CDR3 DNA: TGTGCCAGCAGCTCTCCACTAGCGGGCTACGAGCAGTACTTC
V gene: TRBV5-6; D gene: TRBD1; J gene: TRBJ1-4; clone size: few; CDR3 protein: CASSDGTGGSNEKLFF; CDR3 DNA: TGTGCCAGCAGCGACGGAACAGGGGGATCTAATGAAAAACTGTTTTTT
V gene: TRBV15; D gene: -; J gene: TRBJ2-5; clone size: many; CDR3 protein: CATSKGSQTQYF; CDR3 DNA: TGTGCCACCAGCAAAGGGTCCCAGACCCAGTACTTC
V gene: TRBV4-3; D gene: TRBD1; J gene: TRBJ1-5; clone size: few; CDR3 protein: CASSQDSGGGQPQHF; CDR3 DNA: TGCGCCAGCAGCCAAGATTCAGGGGGGGGTCAGCCCCAGCATTTT
V gene: TRBV12-3/TRBV12-4; D gene: TRBD2; J gene: TRBJ2-7; clone size: -; CDR3 protein: CASSRLGLAEYEQYF; CDR3 DNA: TGTGCCAGCAGTCGACTGGGACTAGCGGAGTACGAGCAGTACTTC
V gene: TRBV12-5; D gene: -; J gene: TRBJ2-1; clone size: -; CDR3 protein: CASATSSYNEQFF; CDR3 DNA: TGTGCTAGTGCCACCAGCTCCTACAATGAGCAGTTCTTC
V gene: TRBV7-2; D gene: -; J gene: TRBJ2-5; clone size: many; CDR3 protein: CASSLGGHDQRTQYF; CDR3 DNA: TGTGCCAGCAGCTTAGGGGGCCATGACCAACGGACCCAGTACTTC
V gene: TRBV11-1; D gene: TRBD2; J gene: TRBJ2-1; clone size: -; CDR3 protein: CASSEPGTRGLHEQFF; CDR3 DNA: TGTGCCAGCAGCGAACCCGGGACTAGGGGTTTGCATGAGCAGTTCTTC
V gene: TRBV20-1; D gene: -; J gene: TRBJ1-1; clone size: few; CDR3 protein: CSASEAPEAFF; CDR3 DNA: TGCAGTGCTAGCGAGGCCCCTGAAGCTTTCTTT